This T cell receptor beta chain was captured by sequencing in a study of control samples from healthy donors and cancer patients. Profiling relied on immunoSEQ multiplex PCR, and the TCRdb table lists in-frame clones only, not all of them. The sample shows about 100,000 clones, about 92% of them seen only once. The V segment lost 4 bases and the J segment 4 bases; nucleotides outside the gene matches: 14. CDR1 and CDR2 from the germline V gene are MDHEN and SYDVKM. CDR3 length equals 19 residues. The sample taken for sequencing was blood. This TCR was recovered from a young woman in good health. This sequence joins TRBV28 and TRBJ2-1; 12 bases map to TRBD2. The CDR3 is CASSYRLAGALREYNEQFF. The CDR3 nucleotides are TGTGCCAGCAGTTATCGACTAGCGGGGGCCCTGAGAGAGTACAATGAGCAGTTCTTC.